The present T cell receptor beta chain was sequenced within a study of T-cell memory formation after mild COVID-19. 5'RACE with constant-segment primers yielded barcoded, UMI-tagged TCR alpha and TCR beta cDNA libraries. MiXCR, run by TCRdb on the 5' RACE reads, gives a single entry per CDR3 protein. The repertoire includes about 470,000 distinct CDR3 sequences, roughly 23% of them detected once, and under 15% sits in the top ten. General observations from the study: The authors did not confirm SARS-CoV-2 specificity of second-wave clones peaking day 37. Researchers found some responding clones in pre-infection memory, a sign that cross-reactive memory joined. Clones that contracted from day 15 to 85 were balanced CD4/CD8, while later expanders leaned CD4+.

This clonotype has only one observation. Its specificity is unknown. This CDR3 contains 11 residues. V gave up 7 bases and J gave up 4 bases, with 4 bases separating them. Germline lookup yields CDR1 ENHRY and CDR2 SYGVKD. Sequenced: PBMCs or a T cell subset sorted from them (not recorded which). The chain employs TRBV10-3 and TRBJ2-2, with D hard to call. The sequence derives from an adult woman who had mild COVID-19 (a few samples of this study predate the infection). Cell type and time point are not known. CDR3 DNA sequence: TGTGCCATCAAAGGCACCGGGGAGCTGTTTTTT. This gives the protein CAIKGTGELFF.